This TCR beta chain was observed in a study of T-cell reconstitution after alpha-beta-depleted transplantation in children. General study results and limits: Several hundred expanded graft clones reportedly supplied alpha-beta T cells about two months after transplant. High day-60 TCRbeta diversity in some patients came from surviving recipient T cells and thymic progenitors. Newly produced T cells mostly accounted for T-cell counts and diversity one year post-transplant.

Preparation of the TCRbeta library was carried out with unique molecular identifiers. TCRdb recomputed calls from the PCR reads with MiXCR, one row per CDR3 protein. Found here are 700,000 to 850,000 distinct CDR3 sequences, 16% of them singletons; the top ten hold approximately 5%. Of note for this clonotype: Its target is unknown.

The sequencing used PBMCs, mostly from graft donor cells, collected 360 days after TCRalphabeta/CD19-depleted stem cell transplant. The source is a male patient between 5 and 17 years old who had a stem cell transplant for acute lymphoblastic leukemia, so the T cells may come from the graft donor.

DNA of the CDR3: TGTGCCAGCAGTTTGCGTCGGGGACACCAAGAGACCCAGTACTTC. Protein product: CASSLRRGHQETQYF. The rearrangement links TRBV12-3 or TRBV12-4 to TRBJ2-5, with D perhaps given as TRBD1 or TRBD2 (5 bases each). Trimming cost V 3 bases and J 0 bases, with 11 bases left between them. The CDR3 has 15 residues.